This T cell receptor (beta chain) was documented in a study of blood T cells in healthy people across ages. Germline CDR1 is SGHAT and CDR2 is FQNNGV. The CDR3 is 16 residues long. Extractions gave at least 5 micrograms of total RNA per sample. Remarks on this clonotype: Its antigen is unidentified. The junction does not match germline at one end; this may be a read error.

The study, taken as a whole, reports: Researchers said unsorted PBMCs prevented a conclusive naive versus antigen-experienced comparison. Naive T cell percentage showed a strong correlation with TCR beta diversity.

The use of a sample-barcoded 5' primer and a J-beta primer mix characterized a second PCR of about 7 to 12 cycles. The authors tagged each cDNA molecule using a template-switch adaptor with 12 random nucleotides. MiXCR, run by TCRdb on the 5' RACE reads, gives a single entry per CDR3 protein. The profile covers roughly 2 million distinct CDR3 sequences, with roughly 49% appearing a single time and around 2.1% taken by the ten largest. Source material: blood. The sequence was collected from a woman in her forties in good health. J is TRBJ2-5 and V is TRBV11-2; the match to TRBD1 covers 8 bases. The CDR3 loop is CASRLGRGRKTETQYF. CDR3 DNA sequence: TGTGCCAGCAGGTTAGGCAGGGGGCGCAAAACAGAGACCCAGTACTTC.